The 15 T cell receptor beta chains presented below share a single source sample, sequenced in a study of T-cell reconstitution after alpha-beta-depleted transplantation in children. Unique molecular identifiers were built into the TCRbeta library. TCRdb reprocessed the PCR reads via MiXCR and lists one record per CDR3 protein. The sample holds tens of thousands of distinct CDR3 sequences, about 9.3% seen once. The material sequenced was PBMCs, mostly from graft donor cells, taken 60 days after TCRalphabeta/CD19-depleted stem cell transplant. These receptors were taken from a male patient between 2 and 10 years old who had a stem cell transplant for chronic granulomatous disease, so the T cells may come from the graft donor.

Remarks on this clonotype: Compared with germline, one end of the junction differs, possibly owing to a read error. The DNA for the CDR3 is TGTGCCAGCAGCCCAGGGACAGGGGAAAAGACCCAGTGCTTC. It yields the protein CASSPGTGEKTQCF. The chain combines TRBV9 with TRBJ2-5, with 10 bases matching TRBD1. The germline CDR1 and CDR2 sequences are SGDLS and YYNGEE. This CDR3 comprises 14 residues.

This clonotype appeared many times. The chain couples TRBV20-1 to TRBJ2-3, with 9 bases lining up with TRBD2. This CDR3 contains 15 residues. The V gene end was trimmed by 3 bases and the J gene end by 4 bases; junction bases not matched to a gene: 8. Germline CDR1 DFQATT, CDR2 SNEGSKA (reference sequence). The CDR3 loop is CSASRGGRAADTQYF. The CDR3 DNA sequence: TGCAGTGCTAGTAGGGGCGGGAGGGCCGCAGATACGCAGTATTTT.

Comment on this clonotype: Given a much more abundant clone one base away, this may be a read error. The V gene is TRBV7-6, the J gene TRBJ1-1; D may be TRBD1 (5 bases). CDR3 size: 17 residues. The V end was cut by 1 base, the J end by 0 bases, with 15 bases between. CDR1 is SGHVS, CDR2 FNYEAQ, per germline. The CDR3 sequence is CASSLVKGQSMNTEAFF. DNA of the CDR3: TGTGCCAGCAGCTTAGTCAAGGGGCAGTCCATGAACACTGAAGCTTTCTTT.

In its sample, this clonotype was seen many times. This chain connects TRBV11-2 to TRBJ2-6, with 9 bases matching TRBD1. This CDR3 has 17 amino acids. The trim removed 5 bases at V and 0 bases at J, leaving 5 bases unmatched. Germline V gene lookup returns CDR1 SGHAT and CDR2 FQNNGV. The CDR3 here is CASSAQGAFSGANVLTF. DNA of the CDR3: TGTGCCAGCAGCGCACAGGGGGCTTTCTCTGGGGCCAACGTCCTGACTTTC. Supplemented by reference TRBV11-2 and TRBJ2-6, the full variable domain reads EAGVAQSPRYKIIEKRQSVAFWCNPISGHATLYWYQQILGQGPKLLIQFQNNGVVDDSQLPKDRFSAERLKGVDSTLKIQPAKLEDSAVYLCASSAQGAFSGANVLTFGAGSRLTVL.

Here the CDR3 DNA reads TGCGCCAGCAGCTCGGGACAGGTTGGAAACACCATATATTTT. Its translation is CASSSGQVGNTIYF. The chain recombines TRBV5-1 with TRBJ1-3; TRBD1 matches at 8 bases. The CDR3 consists of 14 residues. The V and J ends lost 3 bases and 3 bases, in that order; junction bases with no gene match: 2. Germline V gives CDR1 SGHRS, CDR2 YFSETQ. The complete variable domain, with remaining parts taken from reference TRBV5-1 and TRBJ1-3, reads KAGVTQTPRYLIKTRGQQVTLSCSPISGHRSVSWYQQTPGQGLQFLFEYFSETQRNKGNFPGRFSGRQFSNSRSEMNVSTLELGDSALYLCASSSGQVGNTIYFGEGSWLTVV.

In its sample, this clonotype was seen a few times. The chain recombines TRBV7-2 with TRBJ1-4, with a tentative D call TRBD1 (6 bases). V lost 6 bases and J lost 5, with 19 bases in between. This CDR3 comprises 16 residues. From germline, CDR1 is SGHTA and CDR2 FQGNSA. The CDR3, as DNA: TGTGCCAGCAGAGCCGGGACATATAGCGGAAATGAAAAACTGTTTTTT. This codes for CASRAGTYSGNEKLFF. Together with reference TRBV7-2 and TRBJ1-4, the CDR3 gives the full variable domain: GAGVSQSPSNKVTEKGKDVELRCDPISGHTALYWYRQSLGQGLEFLIYFQGNSAPDKSGLPSDRFSAERTGGSVSTLTIQRTQQEDSAVYLCASRAGTYSGNEKLFFGSGTQLSVL.

This clonotype was found many times. The chain combines TRBV20-1 with TRBJ2-4; D gene uncertain. The germline V gene has CDR1 DFQATT and CDR2 SNEGSKA (reference sequence). V dropped 5 bases and J dropped 7 bases, with 18 bases sitting between them. The CDR3 sequence is 14 residues long. The CDR3 protein is CSAGGPTARNIQYF. In nucleotides, the CDR3 is TGCAGTGCTGGCGGACCTACAGCTAGGAACATTCAGTACTTC.

This clonotype showed up many times. The chain is built from TRBV2 and TRBJ2-1; the match to TRBD2 covers 7 bases. Germline V lookup: CDR1 SNHLY, CDR2 FYNNEI. Trimming took 4 bases from V and 5 from J; bases not matched to a gene: 5. The CDR3 length is 14 residues. The CDR3 nucleotides read TGTGCCAGCAGTGGGCTAGCGGCCAACAATGAGCAGTTCTTC. It specifies CASSGLAANNEQFF.

On this clonotype: A much larger clone differs by one base, so this may be a read error. No conserved phenylalanine or tryptophan ends this CDR3, so it is likely a read error. This chain joins TRBV9 and TRBJ2-7; D tentatively reads TRBD1 or TRBD2 (5 bases each). This CDR3 is 15 amino acids long. V lost 3 bases and J lost 2, with 15 bases in between. Germline CDR1 and CDR2: SGDLS and YYNGEE. The CDR3 DNA follows: TGTGCCAGCAGCGCCCGGGACCATCCTGCCTACGAGCAGTACCTC. It translates to CASSARDHPAYEQYL.

This sequence joins TRBV2 and TRBJ2-2; D is undetermined. V lost 6 bases and J 4 bases, leaving 24 bases between the germline ends. The CDR3 loop spans 18 amino acids. Germline lookup yields CDR1 SNHLY and CDR2 FYNNEI. In nucleotides, the CDR3 is TGTGCCAGCAGGGCAACCAGATCCCAACTCGGTTCCACCGGGGAGCTGTTTTTT. It is translated as CASRATRSQLGSTGELFF.

This clonotype was seen many times. The chain carries TRBV7-9 and TRBJ2-6; TRBD1 aligns across 8 bases. CDR3 length: 13 residues. The germline gives CDR1 SEHNR, CDR2 FQNEAQ (reference sequence). J was trimmed by 1 base and V by 11 bases; bases with no gene match: 1. As DNA, the CDR3 is TGTGCCCGACAGGGGTCTGGGGCCAACGTCCTGACTTTC. Protein: CARQGSGANVLTF. The full variable domain, rest sourced from reference TRBV7-9 and TRBJ2-6, is DTGVSQNPRHKITKRGQNVTFRCDPISEHNRLYWYRQTLGQGPEFLTYFQNEAQLEKSRLLSDRFSAERPKGSFSTLEIQRTEQGDSAMYLCARQGSGANVLTFGAGSRLTVL.

The CDR3 DNA sequence: TGCAGTGCTAGAGATCTGGGGACCGCGCGCGAGCAGTACTTC. This codes for CSARDLGTAREQYF. V is TRBV20-1 and J is TRBJ2-7, with D perhaps given as TRBD1 or TRBD2 (5 bases each). The germline V and J ends were trimmed by 0 bases and 6 bases, with 15 bases remaining between them. Germline values: CDR1 DFQATT, CDR2 SNEGSKA (reference sequence). The length of the CDR3 is 14 residues.

This clonotype was seen more than once but under ten times. The rearrangement links TRBV7-6 to TRBJ2-7; the match to TRBD1 covers 8 bases. Germline V gives CDR1 SGHVS, CDR2 FNYEAQ. The CDR3 totals 14 residues. The junction had 9 bases not matched to a gene; V was cut back by 5 bases and J by 6 bases. CDR3 in amino acids: CASSRSQGAVEQYF. The CDR3 region has the DNA TGTGCCAGCAGCCGATCCCAGGGGGCTGTCGAGCAGTACTTC.

With regard to this clonotype: A much larger clone lies a single base off, so this may be a read error. The chain combines TRBV6-4 with TRBJ2-2, with D possibly matching TRBD1 (5 bases). This CDR3 comprises 14 residues. Trimming pared 2 bases from V and 1 base from J, leaving 5 bases between. Per germline, CDR1 MRHNA and CDR2 SNTAGT. Here the CDR3 reads CASSDGQNTGELFF. CDR3 in DNA: TGTGCCAGCAGTGACGGACAGAACACCGGGGAGCTGTTTTTT.

The sample holds many counts of this clonotype. V and J are TRBV2 and TRBJ1-5, with D possibly TRBD1 on 6 matching bases. V lost 11 bases, J lost 6 bases, and 17 bases lay in between. Germline CDR1 is SNHLY and CDR2 is FYNNEI. The CDR3 has 13 amino acids. The CDR3: CASGAGASQPQHF. The CDR3 DNA reads as TGTGCCTCAGGGGCAGGGGCCAGTCAGCCCCAGCATTTT.